The clone carrying this T cell receptor (beta chain) was recorded only once. Clones were sequenced by immunoSEQ multiplex PCR, and TCRdb holds only the in-frame ones, with some missing. The data contain under 1,100,000 clones, around 82% of them singletons. V lost 8 bases to trimming and J lost 4 bases; unmatched junction nucleotides: 7. This CDR3 is built from 13 residues. Germline lookup yields CDR1 SNHLY and CDR2 FYNNEI. This entry belongs to a study of shared clonotypes between healthy human individuals. The sequence was collected from a man aged 18 to 30 in good health. Some clones in this sample may be carry-over from other donors' samples. Material: memory CD4+ T cells from PBMCs. Subset reported: CD45RA-negative fraction. This chain links TRBV2 with TRBJ2-7, with 8 bases that match TRBD2. The CDR3 DNA sequence: TGTGCCAGCGGCGGGGGGAGAAGGTACGAGCAGTACTTC. Its protein product is CASGGGRRYEQYF.